This T cell receptor beta chain was found in a study of blood T cell repertoires in COVID-19. Clones were read by immunoSEQ multiplex PCR, and TCRdb kept only the in-frame ones, dropping some. The data contain fewer than 350,000 clones, 85% to 90% of them singletons. The CDR3 length is 15 residues. In germline, CDR1 is SQVTM, CDR2 ANQGSEA. V lost 2 bases and J lost 2; bases outside the gene matches: 4. The sequenced sample consisted of peripheral blood. The V and J genes are TRBV29-1 and TRBJ2-5, with TRBD2 matching over 11 bases. This sequence was found in a woman in her twenties or thirties with COVID-19, enrolled during active disease. The CDR3 nucleotides read TGCAGCGTTGAATATGCTAGCGGGGGGCAAGAGACCCAGTACTTC. Translated, it gives CSVEYASGGQETQYF.